These 14 T cell receptor beta chains were sequenced from one sample in a study of blood T cell repertoires in COVID-19 (dated by TCRdb to the early 2020s). The method was the immunoSEQ multiplex PCR assay. What TCRdb holds here is the immuneACCESS table cut down to in-frame rearrangements. Part of the clones is not present; checked against another copy, under half of the missing clones reflect an unresolved V gene, and the others are unexplained. For this sample the table gives about 290,000 clones, of which about 90% were detected only once. Of the sample, 11% falls within the top ten clones. Sequencing was carried out using peripheral blood. These receptors were obtained from a woman aged 25 to 39 with COVID-19, enrolled during active disease.

This chain connects TRBV5-1 to TRBJ2-5, with D unclear. Trimming cost V 0 bases and J 2 bases, with 14 bases left between them. Germline V lookup: CDR1 SGHRS, CDR2 YFSETQ. This CDR3 comprises 16 residues. The DNA for the CDR3 is TGCGCCAGCAGCTTGGGCCTCCTCCCGGTTCAAGAGACCCAGTACTTC. Its translation is CASSLGLLPVQETQYF.

The chain employs TRBV5-1 and TRBJ1-5; TRBD1 might be the D (5 bases). Germline assignment: CDR1 SGHRS and CDR2 YFSETQ. V gave up 5 bases and J gave up 1 base, with 13 bases separating them. This CDR3 spans 15 amino acids. CDR3 region: CASRQTGGSNQPQHF. CDR3 in DNA: TGCGCCAGCAGGCAAACAGGTGGAAGCAATCAGCCCCAGCATTTT.

This clone was detected a few times. The gene calls are TRBV19 and TRBJ2-7; TRBD2 matches at 9 bases. The CDR3 length is 16 residues. The junction had 11 bases not matched to a gene; V was cut back by 5 bases and J by 3 bases. The germline CDR1 and CDR2 sequences are LNHDA and SQIVND (reference sequence). CDR3 loop: CASSLSGGPFHYEQYF. DNA of the CDR3: TGTGCCAGTAGTCTGAGCGGGGGGCCATTTCACTACGAGCAGTACTTC.

J is TRBJ1-1 and V is TRBV7-9; D not resolved. The CDR3 consists of 12 residues. Germline values: CDR1 SEHNR, CDR2 FQNEAQ (reference sequence). Trimming left V 5 bases short and J 11 bases short, with 15 bases between. The CDR3 protein is CASSPPGSTAFF. Written as DNA, the CDR3 is TGTGCCAGCAGCCCCCCCGGTAGTACGGCTTTCTTT.

V usage is TRBV19 and J usage is TRBJ2-7; TRBD1 is a possible D gene (6 bases). Looked up from germline, CDR1 is LNHDA and CDR2 is SQIVND (reference sequence). Trimming stripped 1 base from V and 7 bases from J, with 14 bases between. The CDR3 contains 14 residues. As DNA, the CDR3 is TGTGCCAGTAGTATAGCGCAGAAGAGGGGGGAGCAGTACTTC. Translating it yields CASSIAQKRGEQYF.

This clone was seen only once. The chain uses TRBV6-5 and TRBJ1-1; TRBD1 is a possible D gene (5 bases). In germline, CDR1 is MNHEY, CDR2 SVGAGI. The V end was cut by 7 bases, the J end by 6 bases, with 15 bases between. This CDR3 has 13 amino acids. The CDR3 DNA sequence: TGTGCCAGCATATGGGCAGGGCAGGCTGAAGCTTTCTTT. This translates into CASIWAGQAEAFF.

This chain uses TRBV19 with TRBJ1-2, with 7 bases lining up with TRBD1. Germline CDR1 is LNHDA and CDR2 is SQIVND (reference sequence). The CDR3 is 15 amino acids. V was pared by 1 base and J by 1 base, with 3 bases of the junction left unmatched. This chain's CDR3 is CASSIAPGGNYGYTF. The CDR3 DNA is TGTGCCAGTAGTATAGCGCCAGGGGGTAACTATGGCTACACCTTC.

V and J are TRBV9 and TRBJ2-3; D ambiguous. Germline CDR1 reads SGDLS; CDR2 reads YYNGEE. This CDR3 is 14 amino acids long. The V gene lost 4 bases and the J gene lost 6 bases, with 15 bases spanning the gap. The CDR3 region has the DNA TGTGCCAGCAGCCCCGGATGGCGGCGGGATACGCAGTATTTT. As protein: CASSPGWRRDTQYF.

The rearrangement uses TRBV19 and TRBJ1-5, with a weak D call TRBD1 (5 bases). V was pared by 2 bases and J by 3 bases, with 20 bases between. CDR1 is LNHDA, CDR2 SQIVND, per germline (reference sequence). The CDR3 has 18 residues. The CDR3 spells CASSILWIRADYNQPQHF. The CDR3 DNA reads as TGTGCCAGTAGTATACTATGGATCAGGGCAGATTACAATCAGCCCCAGCATTTT.

The V gene is TRBV5-1, the J gene TRBJ1-2, with 10 positions matching TRBD1. Trimming removed 4 bases from V and 8 bases from J; junction bases left unmatched: 5. This CDR3 has 13 residues. Germline V gene sequence: CDR1 SGHRS, CDR2 YFSETQ. The CDR3 here is CASSGMTGGGYTF. The CDR3, as DNA: TGCGCCAGCAGCGGTATGACAGGGGGCGGCTACACCTTC.

The genes are TRBV6-5 and TRBJ2-3; D is possibly TRBD1 (5 bases). Germline CDR1 reads MNHEY; CDR2 reads SVGAGI. Between the trimmed V and J ends, which lost 6 bases and 6 bases, there was a span of 19 bases. CDR3 size: 15 residues. CDR3: CASRRTAPGADTQYF. CDR3 nucleotide sequence: TGTGCCAGCAGGAGGACCGCCCCTGGGGCGGATACGCAGTATTTT.

V usage is TRBV6-5 and J usage is TRBJ1-4; possible D gene TRBD1, 5 bases. Germline CDR1 MNHEY, CDR2 SVGAGI. Between the trimmed V and J ends, which lost 2 bases and 12 bases, there was a span of 13 bases. This CDR3 is built from 13 residues. CDR3 sequence (DNA): TGTGCCAGCAGTTACGGGGGAGGCAGCGAACTGTTTTTT. Translation gives CASSYGGGSELFF.

The chain combines TRBV7-9 with TRBJ2-4; 8 nucleotides align to TRBD2. V lost 8 bases to trimming and J lost 1 base; unmatched junction nucleotides: 7. The CDR3 has 15 residues. CDR1 is SEHNR and CDR2 is FQNEAQ in the germline V gene (reference sequence). The CDR3 DNA reads as TGTGCCAGCCAAGGCGGGGGGCAGGCCAAAAACATTCAGTACTTC. Protein product: CASQGGGQAKNIQYF.

V usage is TRBV27 and J usage is TRBJ2-2; 8 bases fit TRBD1. Germline loops: CDR1 MNHEY, CDR2 SMNVEV (reference sequence). The CDR3 totals 16 residues. With V trimmed by 4 bases and J by 7 bases, 11 bases remained unmatched. DNA for the CDR3: TGTGCCAGCAGTTCGCCCCAGGGGGCAGTAATCGGGGAGCTGTTTTTT. This gives the protein CASSSPQGAVIGELFF.